Here is one TCR beta chain with its context. The target antigen is unknown. The data belong to a study of cytomegalovirus exposure and HLA in healthy donors. This CDR3 contains 15 residues. Trimming removed 2 bases from V and 6 bases from J; junction bases left unmatched: 7. Germline assignment: CDR1 MNHEY and CDR2 SVGAGI. The primer mix had 60 Vbeta and 13 Jbeta primers. The assay was immunoSEQ multiplex PCR, and TCRdb's table has in-frame clones only and misses some. The sample carries about 160,000 clones, roughly 80% recorded once. The donors (healthy individuals) were bone marrow donors. Study-wide findings and caveats: The study recorded about 150 TCR beta chains that were cytomegalovirus-associated. A later analysis by the authors found several of the most significant clusters apparently linked to common viral pathogens. The authors excluded some V segments, including TRBV6-2 and TRBV6-3, as indistinguishable.

Sample: PBMCs. The sequence came from a middle-aged man in good health and CMV-seropositive. The genes are TRBV6-5 and TRBJ2-1; 7 nucleotides agree with TRBD1. Here the CDR3 DNA reads TGTGCCAGCAGTTACGGCGTGAACAGGGGCAATGAGCAGTTCTTC. Amino acids: CASSYGVNRGNEQFF.